This TCR beta chain was found in a study of CD8+ T cells in alopecia areata. Comments on this clone: The antigen remains undetermined.

Trimming removed 3 bases at V and 2 bases at J, with 10 bases between. Germline V CDR1 and CDR2: SGHTA, FQGNSA. The CDR3 has 14 amino acids. RNA extraction was followed by reverse transcription into cDNA, which acted as the sequencing template. Repertoires were generated with immunoSEQ multiplex PCR, while TCRdb's copy carries only in-frame clones and drops some. The data show 200,000 to 250,000 clones, over 60% seen once. Specified treatment: oral pan-JAK inhibitor, 5-10 mg twice daily. Overall study findings and caveats: Lesional scalp, notably in alopecia totalis/universalis, had clonality above that of normal scalp.

The chain recombines TRBV7-2 with TRBJ2-5; D might be TRBD2 (6 bases). Sequencing used CD4+ T cells sorted from blood, obtained at week 4, from a patient treated with tofacitinib. The sequence was collected from a human donor with alopecia areata. The CDR3 is CASSFAGLQETQYF. The DNA of the CDR3 is TGTGCCAGCAGCTTCGCCGGACTACAAGAGACCCAGTACTTC.